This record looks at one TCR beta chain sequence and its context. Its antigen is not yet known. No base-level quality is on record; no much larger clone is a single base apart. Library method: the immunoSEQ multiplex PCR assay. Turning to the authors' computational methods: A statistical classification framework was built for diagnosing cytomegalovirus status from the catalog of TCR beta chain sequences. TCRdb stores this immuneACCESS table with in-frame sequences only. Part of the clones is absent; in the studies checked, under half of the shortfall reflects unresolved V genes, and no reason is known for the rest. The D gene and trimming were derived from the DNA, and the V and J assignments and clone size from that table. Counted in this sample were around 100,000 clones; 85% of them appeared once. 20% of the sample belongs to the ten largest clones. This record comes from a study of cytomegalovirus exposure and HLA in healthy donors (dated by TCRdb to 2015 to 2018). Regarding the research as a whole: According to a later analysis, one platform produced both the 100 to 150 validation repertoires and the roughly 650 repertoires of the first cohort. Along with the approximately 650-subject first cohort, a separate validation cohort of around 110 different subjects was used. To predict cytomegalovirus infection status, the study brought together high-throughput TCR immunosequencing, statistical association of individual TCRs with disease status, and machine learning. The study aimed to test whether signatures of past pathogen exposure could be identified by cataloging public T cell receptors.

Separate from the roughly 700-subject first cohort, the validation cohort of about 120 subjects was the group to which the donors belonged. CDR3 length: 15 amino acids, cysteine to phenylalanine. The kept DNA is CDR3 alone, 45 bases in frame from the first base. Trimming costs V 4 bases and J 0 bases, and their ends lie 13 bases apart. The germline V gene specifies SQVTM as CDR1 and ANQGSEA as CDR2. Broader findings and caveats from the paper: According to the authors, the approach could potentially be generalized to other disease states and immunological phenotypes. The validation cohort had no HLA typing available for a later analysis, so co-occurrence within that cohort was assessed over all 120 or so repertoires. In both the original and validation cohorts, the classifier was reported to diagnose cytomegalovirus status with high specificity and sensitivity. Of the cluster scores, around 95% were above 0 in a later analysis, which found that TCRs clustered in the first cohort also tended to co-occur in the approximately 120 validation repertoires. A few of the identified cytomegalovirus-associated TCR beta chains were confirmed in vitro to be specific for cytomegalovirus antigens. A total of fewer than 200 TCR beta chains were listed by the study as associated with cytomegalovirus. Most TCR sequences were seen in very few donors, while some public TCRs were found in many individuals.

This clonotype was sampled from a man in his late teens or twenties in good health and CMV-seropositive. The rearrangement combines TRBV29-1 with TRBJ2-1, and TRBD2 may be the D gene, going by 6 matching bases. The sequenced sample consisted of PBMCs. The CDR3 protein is CSVVGAGASYNEQFF. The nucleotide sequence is TGCAGCGTTGTGGGAGCGGGCGCCTCCTACAATGAGCAGTTCTTC.